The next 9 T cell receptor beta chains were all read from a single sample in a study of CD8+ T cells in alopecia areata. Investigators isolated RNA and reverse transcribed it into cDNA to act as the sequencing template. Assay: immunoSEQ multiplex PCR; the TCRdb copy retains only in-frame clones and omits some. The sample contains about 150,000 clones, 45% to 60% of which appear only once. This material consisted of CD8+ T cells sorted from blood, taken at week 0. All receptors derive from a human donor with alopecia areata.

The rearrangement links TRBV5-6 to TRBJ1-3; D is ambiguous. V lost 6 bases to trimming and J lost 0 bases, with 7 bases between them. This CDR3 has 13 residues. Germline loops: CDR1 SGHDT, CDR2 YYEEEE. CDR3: CASTTDSGNTIYF. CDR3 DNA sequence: TGTGCCAGCACGACCGACTCTGGAAACACCATATATTTT.

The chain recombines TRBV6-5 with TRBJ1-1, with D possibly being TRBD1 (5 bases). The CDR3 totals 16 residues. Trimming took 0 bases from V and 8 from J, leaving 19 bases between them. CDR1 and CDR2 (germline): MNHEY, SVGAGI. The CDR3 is CASSYSSPRRQFEAFF. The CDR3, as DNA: TGTGCCAGCAGTTACTCGAGCCCGAGACGACAGTTCGAAGCTTTCTTT.

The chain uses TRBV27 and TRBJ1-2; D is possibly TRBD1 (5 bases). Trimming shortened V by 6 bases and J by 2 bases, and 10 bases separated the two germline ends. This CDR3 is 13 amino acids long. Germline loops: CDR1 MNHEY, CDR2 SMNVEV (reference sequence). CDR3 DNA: TGTGCCAGCAGCCATAGACAGAACTATGGCTACACCTTC. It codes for CASSHRQNYGYTF.

CDR3 in amino acids: CASSQDGAGMANVLTF. CDR3 in DNA: TGCGCCAGCAGCCAAGACGGGGCAGGGATGGCCAACGTCCTGACTTTC. This chain connects TRBV4-3 to TRBJ2-6; D is possibly TRBD1 or TRBD2 (5 bases each). The CDR3 is 16 residues long. V was clipped by 0 bases and J by 6 bases, with 12 bases between them. Germline V gives CDR1 LGHNA, CDR2 YSLEER.

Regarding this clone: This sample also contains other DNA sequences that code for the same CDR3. The CDR3 region has the DNA TGCAGCGTTGTGGGGGGCACTGAAGCTTTCTTT. Translated: CSVVGGTEAFF. The chain uses TRBV29-1 and TRBJ1-1, with a possible D match to TRBD1 (5 bases). This CDR3 has 11 residues. CDR1 is SQVTM, CDR2 ANQGSEA, per germline. The germline V and J ends were trimmed by 4 bases and 4 bases, with 7 bases remaining between them.

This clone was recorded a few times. The CDR3 loop is CSAVLAGDLTDTQYF. CDR3 nucleotide sequence: TGCAGCGCCGTACTAGCGGGGGACCTCACAGATACGCAGTATTTT. V usage is TRBV29-1 and J usage is TRBJ2-3; TRBD2 matches 11 bases. Germline lookup yields CDR1 SQVTM and CDR2 ANQGSEA. The CDR3 contains 15 residues. V lost 7 bases and J lost 2; bases outside the gene matches: 8.

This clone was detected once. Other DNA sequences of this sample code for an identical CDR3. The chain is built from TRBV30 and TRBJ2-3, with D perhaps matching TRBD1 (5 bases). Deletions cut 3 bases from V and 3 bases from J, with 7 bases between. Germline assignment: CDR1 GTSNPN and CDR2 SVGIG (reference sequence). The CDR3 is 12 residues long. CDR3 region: CAWRQATDTQYF. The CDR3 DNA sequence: TGTGCCTGGAGACAGGCGACAGATACGCAGTATTTT.

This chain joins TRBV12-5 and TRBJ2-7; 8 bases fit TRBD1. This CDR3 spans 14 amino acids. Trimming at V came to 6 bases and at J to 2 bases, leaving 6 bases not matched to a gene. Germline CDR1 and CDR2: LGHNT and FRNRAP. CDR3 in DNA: TGTGCTAGTGGCTTGACAGGGGTTCCCTACGAGCAGTACTTC. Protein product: CASGLTGVPYEQYF. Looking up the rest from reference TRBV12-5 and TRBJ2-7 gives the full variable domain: DARVTQTPRHKVTEMGQEVTMRCQPILGHNTVFWYRQTMMQGLELLAYFRNRAPLDDSGMPKDRFSAEMPDATLATLKIQPSEPRDSAVYFCASGLTGVPYEQYFGPGTRLTVT.

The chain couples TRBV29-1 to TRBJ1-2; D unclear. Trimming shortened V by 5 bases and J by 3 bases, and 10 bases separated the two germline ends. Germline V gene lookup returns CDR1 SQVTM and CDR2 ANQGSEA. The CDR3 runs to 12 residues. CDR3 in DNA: TGCAGCGTTTCGGGCAGTGACTATGGCTACACCTTC. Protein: CSVSGSDYGYTF.